This TCR beta chain was obtained from a study of response to subunit inactivated influenza vaccine. Study-wide results and caveats: Each seasonal flu vaccination may recruit only limited new T cells, authors suggested.

TCRdb re-derived calls from the RT-PCR reads in MiXCR, one entry per CDR3 protein. This sample yields over 800,000 distinct CDR3 sequences, of which 21% are seen a single time; about 10% belongs to the top ten. With 1 base removed from V and 2 bases from J, the gap between germline ends came to 17 bases. The CDR3 contains 18 residues. Germline values: CDR1 LGHNA, CDR2 YNFKEQ. Points on this clonotype: The antigen is not known.

This specimen was PBMCs from blood, taken roughly 5 days after vaccination. This receptor was identified in a man in his forties or fifties who received an inactivated influenza vaccine. The V and J genes are TRBV4-2 and TRBJ2-2, with D perhaps matching TRBD2 (7 bases). The CDR3, as DNA: TGTGCCAGCAGCCAAGGGATCTCGGGGGGCCATAACACCGGGGAGCTGTTTTTT. It translates to CASSQGISGGHNTGELFF.